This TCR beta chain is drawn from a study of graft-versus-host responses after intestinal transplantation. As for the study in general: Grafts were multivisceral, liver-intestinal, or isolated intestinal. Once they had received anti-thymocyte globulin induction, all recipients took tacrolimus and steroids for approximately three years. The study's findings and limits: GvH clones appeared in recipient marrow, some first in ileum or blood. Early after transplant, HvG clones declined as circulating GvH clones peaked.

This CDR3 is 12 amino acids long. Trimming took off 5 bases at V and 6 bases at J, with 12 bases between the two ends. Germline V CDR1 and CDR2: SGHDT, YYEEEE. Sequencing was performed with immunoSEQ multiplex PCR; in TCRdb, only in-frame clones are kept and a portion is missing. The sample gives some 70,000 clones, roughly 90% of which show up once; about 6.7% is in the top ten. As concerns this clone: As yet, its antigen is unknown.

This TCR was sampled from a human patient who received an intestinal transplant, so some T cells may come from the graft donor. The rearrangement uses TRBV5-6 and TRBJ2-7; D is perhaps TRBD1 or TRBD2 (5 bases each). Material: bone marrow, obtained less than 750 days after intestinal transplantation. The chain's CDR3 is CASSSGRSEQYF. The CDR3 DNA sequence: TGTGCCAGCAGTTCGGGGCGTTCCGAGCAGTACTTC.